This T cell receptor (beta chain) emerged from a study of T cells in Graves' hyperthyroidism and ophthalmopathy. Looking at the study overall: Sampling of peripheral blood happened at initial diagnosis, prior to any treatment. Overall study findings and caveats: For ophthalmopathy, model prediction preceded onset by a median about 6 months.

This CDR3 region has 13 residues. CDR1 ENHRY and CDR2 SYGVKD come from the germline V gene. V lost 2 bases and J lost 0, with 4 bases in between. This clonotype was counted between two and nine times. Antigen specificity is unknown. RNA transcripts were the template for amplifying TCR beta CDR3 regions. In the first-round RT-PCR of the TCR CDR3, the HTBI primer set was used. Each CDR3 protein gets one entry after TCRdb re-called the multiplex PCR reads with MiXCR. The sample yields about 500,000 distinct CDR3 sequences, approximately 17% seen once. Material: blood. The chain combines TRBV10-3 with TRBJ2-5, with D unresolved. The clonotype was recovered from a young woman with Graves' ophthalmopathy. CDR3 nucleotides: TGTGCCATCAGTGAGCCATACCAAGAGACCCAGTACTTC. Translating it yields CAISEPYQETQYF.